A single TCR beta chain is shown here with its context. Only one count was recorded for this clone. Its binding antigen is unknown. Base quality data are lacking; no much larger clone is found one base away. For the CD8 naive samples, CD45RO-negative cells were positively selected for CCR7, yielding a CD45RA+CCR7+ population from which TemRA cells were excluded. Healthy HIV-negative adults with no recently reported acute infections or vaccinations were included as donors. All donors were Caucasian adults living in Nashville, Tennessee, USA. Blood was obtained by leukapheresis, after which PBMCs were separated by Ficoll-Histopaque density gradient centrifugation and cryopreserved in liquid nitrogen vapor phase. Analytical flow cytometry was used to check the purity and quantity of every magnetically sorted T cell population. Genomic DNA was isolated from each sorted fraction and quantified by UV absorbance on a Nanodrop 2000c.

The sample comes from a study of shared clonotypes between healthy human individuals (TCRdb year 2020). Context from the whole study: A couple of women and three men aged 18 to 49 years were included in the cohort. For each donor, CD4 naive and CD4 memory were each given three plates, CD8 naive was given two plates, and CD8 memory was given one plate. Blood TCR repertoires of five healthy adults were deeply sequenced to estimate repertoire size and the extent of clonotype sharing between individuals. To increase sequencing depth and limit assay-specific biases, different laboratories used diverse techniques to prepare libraries and sequence TCR repertoires. Leukapheresis yielded between about 0.85 and 10 billion PBMCs per donor.

TCR CDR3 regions were amplified from genomic DNA by multiplex PCR using the deep immunoSEQ assay. Genomic DNA extracted from each cell subset was distributed evenly over all wells of several immunoSEQ 96-well plates, and each plate served as one replicate. For sorted subsets, approximately 0.2 ug of genomic DNA, equivalent to 25,000 to 35,000 T cell genomes, went into each replicate PCR. Purified libraries were measured with a Qubit 3.0 fluorometer, size-checked on a Bioanalyzer 2100, and measured again with the KAPA Library Quantification kit. A separate single-read 150-cycle Illumina NextSeq 550 flow cell was used to sequence each immunoSEQ 96-well plate. The paper's processing steps were these. Because only junctional sequences without quality scores were contained in the immunoSEQ output, filtering matching that applied to full-length reads could not be performed. To assign V/J genes and CDR3, sequences were annotated against IMGT germline references using PyIR, a Python wrapper for IgBLAST v1.9. Reads were filtered out if the reads had weak V/J assignments (E-value above 1e-6), no CDR3, stop codons, out-of-frame junctions, or ambiguous translated residues. A V3J clonotype was defined by an identical inferred V gene, J gene, and CDR3 amino acid sequence. The percentage overlap between two repertoires was calculated by dividing the number of shared unique clonotypes by the size of the smaller repertoire. RTK rarefaction, the Chao1 estimator, and Recon v2.1 estimates of unobserved clonotypes were used to assess repertoire richness. Generation probabilities were computed with OLGA for all TCRbeta clonotypes obtained by the gDNA method from several donors. Entries here come from immuneACCESS through TCRdb and include only in-frame sequences with V and J called. Some clones fail to appear in such tables; in the studies checked, an unresolved V gene covers under half of the shortfall, and the cause of the remainder is unknown. Clone size and V and J calls were adopted from that table, with D and trimming inferred from the DNA. This sample gives around 2.1 million clones in total; about 93% of them show up just once. Roughly 1.8% of the sample rests with the top ten.

The investigation overall reported the following: About 5% of naive CD4, 3.5% of naive CD8, roughly 2.4% of memory CD4, and approximately 0.4% of memory CD8 clonotypes were shared across several donors. Compared with non-shared clonotypes, the clonotypes found in all four sorted-subset donors had higher generation probabilities. Incomplete sequencing was indicated by rarefaction of sorted-subset datasets, despite the large sequencing depth. The genetic and exposure-history diversity represented was limited by the small number of donors. Estimated clonotype richness was generally larger for naive than for memory subsets. Pairwise subsampling indicated that sequencing depth was expected to affect the degree of clonotype sharing among donors. Sampling was limited to blood, and TCR repertoires in tissue likely differ from TCR repertoires in blood.

Unmatched junction bases come to 7, with V trimmed by 2 bases and J by 11 bases. Based on the germline V gene, the CDR1 and CDR2 sequences are ENHRY and SYGVKD. The CDR3 spans 13 residues, from the cysteine through the phenylalanine. The CDR3 DNA has 39 bases and is translated from base 1. This sequence uses TRBV10-3 and TRBJ1-1, with 8 bases in between that match TRBD1. This TCR was sampled from a man aged 18 to 30 in good health. Some clones in this sample may be carry-over from other donors' samples. The sample was naive CD8+ T cells from PBMCs. The cell subset or site label of this sample denotes: CD45RA+CCR7+. The sequenced DNA: TGTGCCATCAGTGAGGCAGGGGGCGCCGGGGCTTTCTTT. Translated, this is CAISEAGGAGAFF.